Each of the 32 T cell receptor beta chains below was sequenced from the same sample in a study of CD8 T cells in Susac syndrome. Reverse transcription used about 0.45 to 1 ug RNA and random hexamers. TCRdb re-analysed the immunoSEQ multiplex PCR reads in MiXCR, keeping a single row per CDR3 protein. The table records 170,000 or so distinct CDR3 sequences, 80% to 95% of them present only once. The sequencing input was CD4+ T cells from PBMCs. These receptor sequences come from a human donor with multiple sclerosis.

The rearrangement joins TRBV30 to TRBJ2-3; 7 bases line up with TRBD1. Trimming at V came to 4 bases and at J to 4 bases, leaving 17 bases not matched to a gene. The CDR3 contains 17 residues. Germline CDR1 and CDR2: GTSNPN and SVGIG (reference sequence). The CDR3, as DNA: TGTGCCTGGAACCGGGGACAGAGTCCGACCAAGGCAGATACGCAGTATTTT. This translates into CAWNRGQSPTKADTQYF.

CDR3 DNA: TGCGCCAGCAGCTTGCGATCGGTGGGGTTGCGCCCCTTGGAGACCCAGTACTTC. It is translated as CASSLRSVGLRPLETQYF. This chain links TRBV5-1 with TRBJ2-5; no clear D. The germline V gene has CDR1 SGHRS and CDR2 YFSETQ. V was pared by 1 base and J by 5 bases, with 24 bases between. This CDR3 is 18 amino acids long.

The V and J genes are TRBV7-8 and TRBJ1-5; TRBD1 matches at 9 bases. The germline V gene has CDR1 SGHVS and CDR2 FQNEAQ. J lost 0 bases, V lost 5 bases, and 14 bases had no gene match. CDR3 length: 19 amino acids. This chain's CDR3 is CASSPGPQGASISNQPQHF. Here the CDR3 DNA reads TGTGCCAGCAGCCCCGGCCCACAGGGGGCTAGCATTAGCAATCAGCCCCAGCATTTT. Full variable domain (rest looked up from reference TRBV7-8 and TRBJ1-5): GAGVSQSPRYKVAKRGQDVALRCDPISGHVSLFWYQQALGQGPEFLTYFQNEAQLDKSGLPSDRFFAERPEGSVSTLKIQRTQQEDSAVYLCASSPGPQGASISNQPQHFGDGTRLSIL.

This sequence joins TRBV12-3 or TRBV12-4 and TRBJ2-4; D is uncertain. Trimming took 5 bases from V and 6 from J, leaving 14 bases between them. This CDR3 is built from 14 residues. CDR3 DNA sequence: TGTGCCAGCAGTCAATATCCTTTGGGAAACATTCAGTACTTC. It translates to CASSQYPLGNIQYF.

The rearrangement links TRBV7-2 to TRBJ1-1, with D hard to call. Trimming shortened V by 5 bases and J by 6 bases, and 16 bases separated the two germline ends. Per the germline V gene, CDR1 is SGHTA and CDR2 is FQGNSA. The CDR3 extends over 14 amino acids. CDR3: CASSTDRGLAEAFF. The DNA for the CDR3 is TGTGCCAGCAGCACGGACCGAGGGTTGGCTGAAGCTTTCTTT.

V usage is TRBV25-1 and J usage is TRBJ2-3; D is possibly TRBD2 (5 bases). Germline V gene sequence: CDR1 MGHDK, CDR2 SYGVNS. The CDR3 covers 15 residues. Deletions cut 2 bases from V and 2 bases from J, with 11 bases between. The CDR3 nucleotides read TGTGCCAGCAGTGAAGGGGTGGACTCCACAGATACGCAGTATTTT. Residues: CASSEGVDSTDTQYF.

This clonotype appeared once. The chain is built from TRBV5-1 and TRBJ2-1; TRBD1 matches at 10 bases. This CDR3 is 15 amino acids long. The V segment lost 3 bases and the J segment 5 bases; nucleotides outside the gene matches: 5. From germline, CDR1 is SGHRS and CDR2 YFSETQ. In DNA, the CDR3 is TGCGCCAGCAGCTGGCGGGGACAGGGGAACAATGAGCAGTTCTTC. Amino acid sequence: CASSWRGQGNNEQFF.

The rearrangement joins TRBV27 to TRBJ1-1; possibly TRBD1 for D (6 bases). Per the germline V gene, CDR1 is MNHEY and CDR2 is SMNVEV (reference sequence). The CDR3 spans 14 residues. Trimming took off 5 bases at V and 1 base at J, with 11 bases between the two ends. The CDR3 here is CASSPDRQNTEAFF. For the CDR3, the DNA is TGTGCCAGCAGTCCGGACAGACAGAACACTGAAGCTTTCTTT.

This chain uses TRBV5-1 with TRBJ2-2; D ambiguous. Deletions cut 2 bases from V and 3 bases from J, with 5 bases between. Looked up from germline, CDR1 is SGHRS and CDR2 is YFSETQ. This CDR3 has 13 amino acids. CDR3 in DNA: TGCGCCAGCAGCTTCCAGCACACCGGGGAGCTGTTTTTT. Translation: CASSFQHTGELFF.

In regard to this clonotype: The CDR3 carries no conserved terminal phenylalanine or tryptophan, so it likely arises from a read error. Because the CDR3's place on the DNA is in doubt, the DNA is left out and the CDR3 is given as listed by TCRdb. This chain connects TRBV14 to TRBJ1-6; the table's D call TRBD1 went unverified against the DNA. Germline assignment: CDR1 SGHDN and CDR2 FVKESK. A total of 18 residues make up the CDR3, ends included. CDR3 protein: CASSQEGADRANGVAPPL.

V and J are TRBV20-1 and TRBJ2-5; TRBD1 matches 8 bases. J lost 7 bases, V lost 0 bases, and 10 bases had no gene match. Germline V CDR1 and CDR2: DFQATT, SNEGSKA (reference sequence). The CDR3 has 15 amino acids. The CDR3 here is CSARDDGRGTGTQYF. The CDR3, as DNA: TGCAGTGCTAGAGATGACGGCCGGGGGACAGGGACCCAGTACTTC.

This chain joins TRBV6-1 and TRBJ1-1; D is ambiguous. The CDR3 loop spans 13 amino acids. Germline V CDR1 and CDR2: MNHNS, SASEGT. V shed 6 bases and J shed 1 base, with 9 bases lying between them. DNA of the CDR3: TGTGCCAGCAGACGCAAATCGAACACTGAAGCTTTCTTT. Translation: CASRRKSNTEAFF.

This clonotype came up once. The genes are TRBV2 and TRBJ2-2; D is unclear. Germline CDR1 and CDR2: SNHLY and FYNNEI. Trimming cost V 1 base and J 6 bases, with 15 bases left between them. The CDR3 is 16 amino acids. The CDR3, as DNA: TGTGCCAGCAGTGAAGAGTACGCCCATAGGGCCGGGGAGCTGTTTTTT. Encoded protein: CASSEEYAHRAGELFF.

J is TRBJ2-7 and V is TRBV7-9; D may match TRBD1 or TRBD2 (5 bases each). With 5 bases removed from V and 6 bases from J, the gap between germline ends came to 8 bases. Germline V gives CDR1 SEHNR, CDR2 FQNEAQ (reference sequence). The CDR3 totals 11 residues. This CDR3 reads CASSIGTEQYF. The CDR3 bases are TGTGCCAGCAGCATCGGGACCGAGCAGTACTTC.

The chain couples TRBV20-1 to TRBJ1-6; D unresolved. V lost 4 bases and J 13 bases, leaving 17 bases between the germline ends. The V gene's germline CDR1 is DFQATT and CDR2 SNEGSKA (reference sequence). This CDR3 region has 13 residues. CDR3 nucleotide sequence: TGCAGTGCTACCAGTCTAGCGGGTTCGCCCCTCCACTTT. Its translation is CSATSLAGSPLHF.

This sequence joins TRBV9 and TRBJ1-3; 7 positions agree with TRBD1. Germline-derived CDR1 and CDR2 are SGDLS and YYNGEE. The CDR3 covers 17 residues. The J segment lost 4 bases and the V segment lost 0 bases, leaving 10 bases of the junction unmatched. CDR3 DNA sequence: TGTGCCAGCAGCGTAGACCCCACAGGGGCGAGAGGAAACACCATATATTTT. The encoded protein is CASSVDPTGARGNTIYF.

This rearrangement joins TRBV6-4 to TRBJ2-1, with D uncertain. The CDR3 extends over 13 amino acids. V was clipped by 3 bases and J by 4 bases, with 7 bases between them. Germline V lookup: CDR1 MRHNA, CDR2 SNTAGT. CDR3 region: CASSEGLYNEQFF. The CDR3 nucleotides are TGTGCCAGCAGTGAGGGGTTGTACAATGAGCAGTTCTTC.

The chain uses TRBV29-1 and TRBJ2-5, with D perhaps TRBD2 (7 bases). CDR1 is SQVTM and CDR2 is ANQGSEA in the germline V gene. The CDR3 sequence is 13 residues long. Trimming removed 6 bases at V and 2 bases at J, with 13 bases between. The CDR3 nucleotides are TGCAGCGTCGGGGGGCTCACGCAAGAGACCCAGTACTTC. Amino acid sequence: CSVGGLTQETQYF. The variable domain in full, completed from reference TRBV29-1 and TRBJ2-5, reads SAVISQKPSRDICQRGTSLTIQCQVDSQVTMMFWYRQQPGQSLTLIATANQGSEATYESGFVIDKFPISRPNLTFSTLTVSNMSPEDSSIYLCSVGGLTQETQYFGPGTRLLVL.

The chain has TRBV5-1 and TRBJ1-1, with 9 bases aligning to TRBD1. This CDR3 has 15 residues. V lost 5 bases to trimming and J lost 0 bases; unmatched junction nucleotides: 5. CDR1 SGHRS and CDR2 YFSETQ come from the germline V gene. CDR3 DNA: TGCGCCAGCAGATCAGGGACAGGGATGAACACTGAAGCTTTCTTT. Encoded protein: CASRSGTGMNTEAFF.

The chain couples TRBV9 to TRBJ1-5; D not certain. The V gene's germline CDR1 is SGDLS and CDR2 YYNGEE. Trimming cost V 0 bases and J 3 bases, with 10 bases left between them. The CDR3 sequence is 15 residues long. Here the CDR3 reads CASSVDPSNNQPQHF. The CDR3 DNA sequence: TGTGCCAGCAGCGTAGACCCCAGCAACAATCAGCCCCAGCATTTT.

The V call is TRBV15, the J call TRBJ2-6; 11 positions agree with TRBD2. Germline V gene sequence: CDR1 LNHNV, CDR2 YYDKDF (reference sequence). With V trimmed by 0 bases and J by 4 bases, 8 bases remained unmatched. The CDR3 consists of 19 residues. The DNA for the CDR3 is TGTGCCACCAGCAGAGATCGGGTACTAGCGGGAGCCGGGGCCAACGTCCTGACTTTC. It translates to CATSRDRVLAGAGANVLTF. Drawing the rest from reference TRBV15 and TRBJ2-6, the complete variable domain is DAMVIQNPRYQVTQFGKPVTLSCSQTLNHNVMYWYQQKSSQAPKLLFHYYDKDFNNEADTPDNFQSRRPNTSFCFLDIRSPGLGDTAMYLCATSRDRVLAGAGANVLTFGAGSRLTVL.

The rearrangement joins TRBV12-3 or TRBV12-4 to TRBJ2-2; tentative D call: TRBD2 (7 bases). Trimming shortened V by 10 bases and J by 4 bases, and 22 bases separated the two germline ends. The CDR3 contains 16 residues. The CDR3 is CATTGRGGATTGELFF. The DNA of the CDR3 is TGTGCCACCACCGGAAGAGGGGGGGCGACCACCGGGGAGCTGTTTTTT.

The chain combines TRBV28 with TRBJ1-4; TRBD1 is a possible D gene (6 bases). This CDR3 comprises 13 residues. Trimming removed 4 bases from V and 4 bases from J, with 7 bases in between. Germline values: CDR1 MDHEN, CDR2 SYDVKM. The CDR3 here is CASSSGVNEKLFF. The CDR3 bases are TGTGCCAGCAGTTCAGGGGTTAATGAAAAACTGTTTTTT.

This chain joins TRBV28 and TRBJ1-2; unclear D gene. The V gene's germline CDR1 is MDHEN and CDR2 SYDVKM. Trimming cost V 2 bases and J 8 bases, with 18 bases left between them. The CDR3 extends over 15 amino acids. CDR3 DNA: TGTGCCAGCAGTTTAGGGAGGCTTTCTGCCTGGGGCTACACCTTC. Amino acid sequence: CASSLGRLSAWGYTF.

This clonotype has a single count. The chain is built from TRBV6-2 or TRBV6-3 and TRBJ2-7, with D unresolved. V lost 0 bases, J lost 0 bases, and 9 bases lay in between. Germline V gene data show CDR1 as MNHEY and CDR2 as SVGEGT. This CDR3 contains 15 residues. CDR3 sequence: CASSYSIAGSYEQYF. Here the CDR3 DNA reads TGTGCCAGCAGTTACTCGATAGCTGGCTCCTACGAGCAGTACTTC.

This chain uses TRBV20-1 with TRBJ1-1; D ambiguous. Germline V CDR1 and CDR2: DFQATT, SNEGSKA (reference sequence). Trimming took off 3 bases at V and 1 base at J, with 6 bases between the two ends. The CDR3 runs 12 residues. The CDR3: CSASPRNTEAFF. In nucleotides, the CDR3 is TGCAGTGCTAGTCCCCGGAACACTGAAGCTTTCTTT.

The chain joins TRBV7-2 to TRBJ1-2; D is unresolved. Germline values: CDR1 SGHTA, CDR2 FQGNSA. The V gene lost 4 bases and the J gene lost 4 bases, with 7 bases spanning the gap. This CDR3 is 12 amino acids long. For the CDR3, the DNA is TGTGCCAGCAGCTACGAGAGCTATGGCTACACCTTC. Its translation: CASSYESYGYTF.

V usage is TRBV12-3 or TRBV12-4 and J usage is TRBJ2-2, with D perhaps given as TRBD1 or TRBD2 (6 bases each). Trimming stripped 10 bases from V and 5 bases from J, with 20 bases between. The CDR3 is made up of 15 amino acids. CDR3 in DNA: TGTGCCAACCAATCCCCCAGGGGAGGAACCGGGGAGCTGTTTTTT. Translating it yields CANQSPRGGTGELFF.

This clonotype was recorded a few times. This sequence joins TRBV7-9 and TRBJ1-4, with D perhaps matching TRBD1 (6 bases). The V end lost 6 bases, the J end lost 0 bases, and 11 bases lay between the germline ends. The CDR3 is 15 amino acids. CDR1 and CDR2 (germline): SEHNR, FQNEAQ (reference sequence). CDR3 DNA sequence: TGTGCCAGCAGTGAAAGACAGGCAACTAATGAAAAACTGTTTTTT. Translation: CASSERQATNEKLFF. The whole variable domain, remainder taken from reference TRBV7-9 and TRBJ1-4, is DTGVSQNPRHKITKRGQNVTFRCDPISEHNRLYWYRQTLGQGPEFLTYFQNEAQLEKSRLLSDRFSAERPKGSFSTLEIQRTEQGDSAMYLCASSERQATNEKLFFGSGTQLSVL.

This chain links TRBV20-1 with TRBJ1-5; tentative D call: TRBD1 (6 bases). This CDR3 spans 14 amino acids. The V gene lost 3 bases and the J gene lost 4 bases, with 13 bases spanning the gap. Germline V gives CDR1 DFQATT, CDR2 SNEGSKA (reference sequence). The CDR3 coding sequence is TGCAGTGCTAGTAACAGGGTTGGAAATCAGCCCCAGCATTTT. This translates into CSASNRVGNQPQHF.

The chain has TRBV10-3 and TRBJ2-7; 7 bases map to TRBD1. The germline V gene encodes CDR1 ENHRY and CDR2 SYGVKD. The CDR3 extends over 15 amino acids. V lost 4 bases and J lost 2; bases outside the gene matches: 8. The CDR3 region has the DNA TGTGCCATCAGTGGAAAGACAGGGACAACCTACGAGCAGTACTTC. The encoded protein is CAISGKTGTTYEQYF.

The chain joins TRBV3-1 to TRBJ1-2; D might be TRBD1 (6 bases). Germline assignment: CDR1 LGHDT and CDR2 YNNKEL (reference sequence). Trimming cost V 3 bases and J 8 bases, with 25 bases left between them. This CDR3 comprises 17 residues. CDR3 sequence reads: CASSHRRRAGTSGGYTF. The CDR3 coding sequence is TGTGCCAGCAGCCACCGAAGACGGGCAGGGACATCTGGGGGCTACACCTTC.